The T cell receptor beta chain described here comes from a study of blood T cell repertoires in COVID-19. Study overall: Collection of acute and convalescent COVID-19 samples took place in the United States, Italy and Spain. T cells, B-cell-depleted T cells, or PBMCs supplied cDNA or gDNA.

The CDR3 contains 14 residues. Between the trimmed V and J ends, which lost 4 bases and 5 bases, there was a span of 17 bases. The germline gives CDR1 SQVTM, CDR2 ANQGSEA. In the source study's methods: How many nucleated cells were present was estimated from reference gene primer amplification. The data were produced by immunoSEQ multiplex PCR, yet TCRdb's version contains in-frame clones alone and is incomplete. Clone size and V and J calls were adopted from that table, with D and trimming inferred from the DNA. This table holds roughly 160,000 clones, roughly 84% found once. The V gene is TRBV29-1, the J gene TRBJ2-5; a weak D match, TRBD2 (7 bases). What was sequenced was peripheral blood. The receptor's source is a woman aged 80 or over with active or convalescent COVID-19. CDR3 sequence reads: CSVGGGGPRETQYF. CDR3 nucleotide sequence: TGCAGCGTTGGGGGAGGGGGACCTCGGGAGACCCAGTACTTC.